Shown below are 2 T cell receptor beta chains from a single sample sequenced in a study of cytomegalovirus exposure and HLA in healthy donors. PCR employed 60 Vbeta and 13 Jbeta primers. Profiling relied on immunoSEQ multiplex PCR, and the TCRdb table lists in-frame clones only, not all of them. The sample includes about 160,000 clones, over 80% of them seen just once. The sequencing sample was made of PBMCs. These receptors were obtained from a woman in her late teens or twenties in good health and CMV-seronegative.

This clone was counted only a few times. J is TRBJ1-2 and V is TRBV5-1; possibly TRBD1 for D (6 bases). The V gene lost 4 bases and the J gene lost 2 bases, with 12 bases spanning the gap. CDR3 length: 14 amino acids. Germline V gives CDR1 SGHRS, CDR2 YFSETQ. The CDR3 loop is CASSPGGGNYGYTF. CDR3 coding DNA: TGCGCCAGCAGCCCGGGGGGCGGGAACTATGGCTACACCTTC.

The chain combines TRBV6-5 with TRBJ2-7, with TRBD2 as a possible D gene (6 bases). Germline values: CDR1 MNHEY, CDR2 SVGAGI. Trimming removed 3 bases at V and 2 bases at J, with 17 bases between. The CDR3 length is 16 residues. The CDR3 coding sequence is TGTGCCAGCAGTTATTCCGGGGGATCGGGGGCCTACGAGCAGTACTTC. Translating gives CASSYSGGSGAYEQYF.